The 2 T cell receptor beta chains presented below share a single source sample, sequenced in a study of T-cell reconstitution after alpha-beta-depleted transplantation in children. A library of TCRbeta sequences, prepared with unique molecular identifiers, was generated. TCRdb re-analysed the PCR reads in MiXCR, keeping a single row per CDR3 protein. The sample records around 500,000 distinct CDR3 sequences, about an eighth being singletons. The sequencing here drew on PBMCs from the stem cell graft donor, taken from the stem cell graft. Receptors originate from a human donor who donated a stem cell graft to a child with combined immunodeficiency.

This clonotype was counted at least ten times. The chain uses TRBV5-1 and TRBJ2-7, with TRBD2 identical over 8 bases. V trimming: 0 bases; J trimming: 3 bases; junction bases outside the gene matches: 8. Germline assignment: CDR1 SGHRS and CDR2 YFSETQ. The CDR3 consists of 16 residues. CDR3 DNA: TGCGCCAGCAGCTTGGAGGTGACTAGCGCCTACTACGAGCAGTACTTC. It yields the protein CASSLEVTSAYYEQYF.

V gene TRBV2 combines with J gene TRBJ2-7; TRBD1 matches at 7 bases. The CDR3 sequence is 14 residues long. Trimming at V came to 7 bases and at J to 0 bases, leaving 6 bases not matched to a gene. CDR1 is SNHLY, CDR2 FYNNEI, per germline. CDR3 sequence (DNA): TGTGCCAGCACCAGGGGGAGAGGCTCCTACGAGCAGTACTTC. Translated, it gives CASTRGRGSYEQYF.